These 3 T cell receptor beta chains share one sample of origin, sequenced in a study of human T cells and chemical hapten exposure. Time point here: patch test 1, 2 weeks after DPC sensitization. Treatment noted: therapeutic diphenylcyclopropenone sensitization with weekly scalp DPC. TCRdb re-called the RACE reads through MiXCR, storing one row per CDR3 protein. The sample lists roughly 190,000 distinct CDR3 sequences, around 24% occurring once. Sequenced here: whole blood, sampled in connection with sensitization to the hapten diphenylcyclopropenone (DPC). The source is a woman aged 45-60 years with alopecia areata. Some clones in this sample may be carry-over from other donors' samples.

This chain uses TRBV18 with TRBJ1-4; 9 nucleotides line up with TRBD1. The CDR3 totals 17 residues. CDR1 KGHSH and CDR2 LQKENI come from the germline V gene. J was trimmed by 8 bases and V by 2 bases; bases with no gene match: 12. Written as DNA, the CDR3 is TGTGCCAGCTCACCAAGGGAGCTGGGACAGGGACAAGAAAAACTGTTTTTT. Amino acids: CASSPRELGQGQEKLFF. The full variable domain, its missing parts supplied by reference TRBV18 and TRBJ1-4, is NAGVMQNPRHLVRRRGQEARLRCSPMKGHSHVYWYRQLPEEGLKFMVYLQKENIIDESGMPKERFSAEFPKEGPSILRIQQVVRGDSAAYFCASSPRELGQGQEKLFFGSGTQLSVL.

The chain employs TRBV29-1 and TRBJ2-1; TRBD2 matches at 8 bases. V lost 0 bases and J lost 12; bases outside the gene matches: 7. CDR1 SQVTM and CDR2 ANQGSEA come from the germline V gene. CDR3 size: 13 residues. This CDR3 reads CSVEEGAAGVQFF. In DNA form, the CDR3 reads TGCAGCGTTGAAGAAGGGGCAGCGGGAGTGCAGTTCTTC.

V usage is TRBV29-1 and J usage is TRBJ1-2; the D gene is possibly TRBD1 (6 bases). The germline V gene encodes CDR1 SQVTM and CDR2 ANQGSEA. The CDR3 is made up of 12 amino acids. Trimming removed 5 bases from V and 8 bases from J, with 15 bases in between. CDR3 in amino acids: CSVRNEGGGYTF. Written as DNA, the CDR3 is TGCAGCGTTAGGAATGAAGGGGGGGGCTACACCTTC.